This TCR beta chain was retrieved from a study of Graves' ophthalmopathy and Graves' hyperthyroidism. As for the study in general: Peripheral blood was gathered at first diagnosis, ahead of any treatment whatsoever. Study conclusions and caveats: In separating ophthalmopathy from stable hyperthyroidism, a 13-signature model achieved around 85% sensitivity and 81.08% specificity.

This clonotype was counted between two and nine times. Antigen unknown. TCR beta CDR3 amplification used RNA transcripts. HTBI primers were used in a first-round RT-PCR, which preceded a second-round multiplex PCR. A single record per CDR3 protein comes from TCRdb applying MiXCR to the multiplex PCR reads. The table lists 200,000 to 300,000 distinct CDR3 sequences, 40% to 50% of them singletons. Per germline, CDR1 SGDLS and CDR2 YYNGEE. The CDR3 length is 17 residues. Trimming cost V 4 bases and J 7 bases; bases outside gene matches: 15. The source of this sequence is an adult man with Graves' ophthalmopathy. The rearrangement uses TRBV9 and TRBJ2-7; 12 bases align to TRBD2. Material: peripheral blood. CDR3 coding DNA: TGTGCCAGCAGCTCGACTCCTCCTAGCGGGAGGGCCCGGGAGCAGTACTTC. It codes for CASSSTPPSGRAREQYF. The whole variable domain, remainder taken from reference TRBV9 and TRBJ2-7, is DSGVTQTPKHLITATGQRVTLRCSPRSGDLSVYWYQQSLDQGLQFLIQYYNGEERAKGNILERFSAQQFPDLHSELNLSSLELGDSALYFCASSSTPPSGRAREQYFGPGTRLTVT.